These 10 T cell receptor beta chains were sequenced from one sample in a study of T cells after yellow fever vaccination. TCRdb re-called the 5' RACE reads through MiXCR, storing one row per CDR3 protein. This sample yields some 600,000 distinct CDR3 sequences, of which less than 20% are seen a single time; roughly 17% belongs to the top ten. The material sequenced was PBMCs, taken about 5 days after the first yellow fever vaccination. These receptors were collected from a man aged 18 to 29 who received the YFV17D yellow fever vaccine.

The chain recombines TRBV5-4 with TRBJ2-2; 7 nucleotides match TRBD2. Germline-derived CDR1 and CDR2 are SGHNT and YYREEE (reference sequence). The CDR3 is 16 residues long. The ends lost 3 bases at V and 0 bases at J; junction bases unmatched: 5. CDR3: CASSWQRGANTGELFF. The CDR3 DNA is TGTGCCAGCAGCTGGCAACGGGGGGCGAACACCGGGGAGCTGTTTTTT.

The CDR3 region is CASSLAGTGLAAFF. CDR3 DNA: TGTGCCAGCAGCTTAGCGGGAACAGGGTTAGCGGCTTTCTTT. The chain carries TRBV11-2 and TRBJ1-1; the D gene is possibly TRBD1 (6 bases). Germline assignment: CDR1 SGHAT and CDR2 FQNNGV. The ends were cut back, 1 base at V and 11 bases at J, with 17 bases in the middle. The CDR3 runs to 14 residues.

The chain combines TRBV15 with TRBJ1-5; unclear D gene. CDR3 length equals 14 residues. The germline gives CDR1 LNHNV, CDR2 YYDKDF (reference sequence). With 0 bases removed from V and 6 bases from J, the gap between germline ends came to 9 bases. The CDR3 region has the DNA TGTGCCACCAGCAGAGAATCTCGGGTTCAGCCCCAGCATTTT. Translating gives CATSRESRVQPQHF.

In the case of this clonotype: One end of the junction does not line up with germline, which may come from a read error. The J gene is TRBJ2-5, the V gene TRBV6-5; weak D call: TRBD1 (5 bases). CDR1 and CDR2 (germline): MNHEY, SVGAGI. The CDR3 has 15 residues. The CDR3 spells CASSYRGYAQATQYF. As DNA, the CDR3 is TGTGCCAGCAGTTACAGGGGATACGCACAAGCGACCCAGTACTTC.

This clonotype was counted between two and nine times. The chain employs TRBV5-1 and TRBJ1-1, with D possibly TRBD1 on 5 matching bases. The ends were cut back, 4 bases at V and 0 bases at J, with 13 bases in the middle. The CDR3 length is 15 residues. Germline CDR1 and CDR2: SGHRS and YFSETQ. The CDR3 DNA is TGCGCCAGCAGCCTGGACACCCCTATGAACACTGAAGCTTTCTTT. It codes for CASSLDTPMNTEAFF.

The genes are TRBV20-1 and TRBJ2-3; possibly TRBD1 for D (5 bases). Trimming took 6 bases from V and 5 from J, leaving 18 bases between them. Germline CDR1 is DFQATT and CDR2 is SNEGSKA (reference sequence). The CDR3 runs 14 residues. The CDR3 sequence: CSAETPSRGDTQYF. The DNA for the CDR3 is TGCAGTGCGGAAACCCCCTCTAGGGGAGATACGCAGTATTTT.

This clonotype was detected ten times or more. V gene TRBV4-3 combines with J gene TRBJ2-2; the D gene could be TRBD1 or TRBD2 (6 bases each). Germline CDR1 reads LGHNA; CDR2 reads YSLEER. V dropped 0 bases and J dropped 6 bases, with 20 bases sitting between them. The CDR3 sequence is 18 residues long. CDR3 in amino acids: CASSQDYGGPGAAGELFF. The DNA for the CDR3 is TGCGCCAGCAGCCAAGATTACGGCGGCCCGGGGGCGGCCGGGGAGCTGTTTTTT.

There are many counts of this clonotype. The chain combines TRBV30 with TRBJ2-3, with 8 bases matching TRBD2. CDR1 is GTSNPN and CDR2 is SVGIG in the germline V gene (reference sequence). The CDR3 consists of 13 residues. Trimming took 1 base from V and 6 from J; bases not matched to a gene: 3. The DNA of the CDR3 is TGTGCCTGGAGTGGTCTAGCGGGCGATACGCAGTATTTT. Protein sequence: CAWSGLAGDTQYF.

V is TRBV2 and J is TRBJ2-7, with D possibly being TRBD2 (7 bases). Germline V gives CDR1 SNHLY, CDR2 FYNNEI. Deletions cut 6 bases from V and 0 bases from J, with 18 bases between. The CDR3 runs to 16 residues. The DNA of the CDR3 is TGTGCCAGCAGAGTCCTACAGGGACTAAGCTCCTACGAGCAGTACTTC. This gives the protein CASRVLQGLSSYEQYF.

This clonotype was seen a handful of times. The chain is built from TRBV18 and TRBJ1-1; D not resolved. This CDR3 has 14 residues. Germline CDR1 is KGHSH and CDR2 is LQKENI. Trimming shortened V by 3 bases and J by 0 bases, and 8 bases separated the two germline ends. DNA of the CDR3: TGTGCCAGCTCACCCGCCGGCATGAACACTGAAGCTTTCTTT. Translating it yields CASSPAGMNTEAFF.